A single sample is the source of the 32 T cell receptor beta chains below, sequenced in a study of neurological immune-mediated disorders. TCRdb re-called the 5' RACE reads with MiXCR, one entry per CDR3 protein. The data hold more than 40,000 distinct CDR3 sequences, with roughly 3% observed a single time. Sequencing was performed on PBMCs. The receptors shown here come from a woman between 45 and 65 years old with multiple sclerosis.

At least ten counts were recorded for this clonotype. The V and J genes are TRBV6-5 and TRBJ2-5, with 9 positions matching TRBD1. Trimming at V came to 6 bases and at J to 3 bases, leaving 8 bases not matched to a gene. CDR1 and CDR2 from the germline V gene are MNHEY and SVGAGI. The CDR3 has 15 residues. CDR3 nucleotide sequence: TGTGCCAGCAGGGGGTTGGGACAGGGTAAAGAGACCCAGTACTTC. Its translation is CASRGLGQGKETQYF.

This clonotype was detected ten times or more. V usage is TRBV6-5 and J usage is TRBJ2-3; 7 nucleotides agree with TRBD2. Unmatched junction bases numbered 11, after V lost 6 bases and J lost 2 bases. CDR1 MNHEY and CDR2 SVGAGI come from the germline V gene. CDR3 length: 16 amino acids. CDR3 DNA sequence: TGTGCCAGCAGGGGAGGGGCCACGCTCCACACAGATACGCAGTATTTT. Amino acids: CASRGGATLHTDTQYF.

This clonotype was seen many times. The chain recombines TRBV12-3 or TRBV12-4 with TRBJ1-5; maybe TRBD1 (5 bases). The CDR3 has 14 residues. V lost 3 bases, J lost 2 bases, and 8 bases lay in between. The CDR3 here is CASSLSGGNQPQHF. The CDR3 DNA is TGTGCCAGCAGTTTGTCGGGGGGCAATCAGCCCCAGCATTTT.

Ten or more counts support this clonotype. V usage is TRBV7-2 and J usage is TRBJ2-3; tentatively, D is TRBD2 (6 bases). This CDR3 comprises 17 residues. Germline V gene lookup returns CDR1 SGHTA and CDR2 FQGNSA. V was clipped by 0 bases and J by 6 bases, with 19 bases between them. The CDR3 nucleotides read TGTGCCAGCAGCTTAGCGTTTATGAGACTAGGAGGGGATACGCAGTATTTT. Translated: CASSLAFMRLGGDTQYF.

In its sample, this clonotype was seen many times. The rearrangement links TRBV20-1 to TRBJ2-7; 9 bases fit TRBD1. CDR1 and CDR2 from the germline V gene are DFQATT and SNEGSKA (reference sequence). V gave up 5 bases and J gave up 3 bases; unmatched junction bases: 8. The CDR3 covers 14 residues. The chain's CDR3 is CSADTGTGNYEQYF. The CDR3 DNA reads as TGCAGTGCTGATACCGGGACAGGGAACTACGAGCAGTACTTC.

This clonotype was seen ten or more times. DNA for the CDR3: TGTGCCAGCAGCGCGACCCCACCAACCGTGACAGGGGGCAAGCTGTTTTTT. Encoded protein: CASSATPPTVTGGKLFF. The chain employs TRBV9 and TRBJ2-2, with TRBD1 matching over 10 bases. Germline assignment: CDR1 SGDLS and CDR2 YYNGEE. V was clipped by 3 bases and J by 12 bases; unmatched bases: 17. CDR3 size: 17 residues.

This clonotype was seen repeatedly, ten times or more. The chain recombines TRBV14 with TRBJ2-5; the D is unclear. Germline V CDR1 and CDR2: SGHDN, FVKESK. There are 13 residues in the CDR3. V was cut by 8 bases and J by 1 base, with 11 bases left in between. CDR3 nucleotides: TGTGCCAGCGAATCCAGGTTCCAAGAGACCCAGTACTTC. It yields the protein CASESRFQETQYF. Filled out from reference TRBV14 and TRBJ2-5, the complete variable domain reads EAGVTQFPSHSVIEKGQTVTLRCDPISGHDNLYWYRRVMGKEIKFLLHFVKESKQDESGMPNNRFLAERTGGTYSTLKVQPAELEDSGVYFCASESRFQETQYFGPGTRLLVL.

This clonotype was found many times. The chain has TRBV20-1 and TRBJ2-5; the match to TRBD2 covers 9 bases. CDR1 DFQATT and CDR2 SNEGSKA come from the germline V gene (reference sequence). There are 14 residues in the CDR3. V shed 6 bases, J shed 3 bases, and the junction held 8 bases outside the gene matches. The CDR3 bases are TGCAGTGCCCCTAAGCGGGGGGATAAAGAGACCCAGTACTTC. Translated: CSAPKRGDKETQYF.

This clonotype was recorded at least ten times. This chain connects TRBV5-6 to TRBJ1-1; the match to TRBD1 covers 8 bases. This CDR3 spans 16 amino acids. CDR1 and CDR2 (germline): SGHDT, YYEEEE. The ends lost 3 bases at V and 0 bases at J; junction bases unmatched: 7. CDR3 loop: CASSWGVTGVNTEAFF. The CDR3 DNA reads as TGTGCCAGCAGCTGGGGAGTGACAGGGGTGAACACTGAAGCTTTCTTT.

This clonotype has a count of ten or more. The rearrangement links TRBV20-1 to TRBJ2-5, with a weak D call TRBD1 (5 bases). Germline V gene data show CDR1 as DFQATT and CDR2 as SNEGSKA (reference sequence). The V end lost 6 bases, the J end lost 1 base, and 12 bases lay between the germline ends. This CDR3 region has 13 residues. DNA of the CDR3: TGCAGTGCCCGGAAGGGGATCCAAGAGACCCAGTACTTC. Encoded protein: CSARKGIQETQYF.

This clonotype was recorded many times. The chain recombines TRBV20-1 with TRBJ2-5; D uncertain. Germline V gene sequence: CDR1 DFQATT, CDR2 SNEGSKA (reference sequence). V lost 0 bases, J lost 1 base, and 9 bases lay in between. The CDR3 consists of 14 residues. This chain's CDR3 is CSARDPDGQETQYF. CDR3 DNA sequence: TGCAGTGCTAGAGATCCGGACGGCCAAGAGACCCAGTACTTC.

There are many counts of this clonotype. V is TRBV3-1 and J is TRBJ1-6; D gene ambiguous. Trimming pared 0 bases from V and 7 bases from J, leaving 10 bases between. The CDR3 spans 15 residues. The V gene's germline CDR1 is LGHDT and CDR2 YNNKEL (reference sequence). CDR3 in DNA: TGTGCCAGCAGCCAAGATAACGGGGTGAATTCACCCCTCCACTTT. Residues: CASSQDNGVNSPLHF.

This clonotype appeared many times. J is TRBJ1-5 and V is TRBV2; no reliable D call. The CDR3 sequence is 13 residues long. The V end was cut by 5 bases, the J end by 4 bases, with 9 bases between. From germline, CDR1 is SNHLY and CDR2 FYNNEI. CDR3 region: CASSLGYNQPQHF. CDR3 sequence (DNA): TGTGCCAGCAGTCTCGGCTATAATCAGCCCCAGCATTTT.

Ten or more counts support this clonotype. J is TRBJ2-2 and V is TRBV7-8; D uncertain. With 5 bases removed from V and 4 bases from J, the gap between germline ends came to 17 bases. The CDR3 is made up of 16 amino acids. Looked up from germline, CDR1 is SGHVS and CDR2 is FQNEAQ. CDR3 protein: CASSPPARLTTGELFF. The CDR3 DNA reads as TGTGCCAGCAGCCCACCCGCGCGACTTACCACCGGGGAGCTGTTTTTT. Full variable domain (missing parts from reference TRBV7-8 and TRBJ2-2): GAGVSQSPRYKVAKRGQDVALRCDPISGHVSLFWYQQALGQGPEFLTYFQNEAQLDKSGLPSDRFFAERPEGSVSTLKIQRTQQEDSAVYLCASSPPARLTTGELFFGEGSRLTVL.

In this sample, this clonotype turned up many times. The V and J genes are TRBV20-1 and TRBJ1-4, with a tentative D call TRBD1 (6 bases). With 5 bases removed from V and 7 bases from J, the gap between germline ends came to 17 bases. This CDR3 region has 14 residues. CDR1 and CDR2 (germline): DFQATT, SNEGSKA (reference sequence). The CDR3 bases are TGCAGTGCTCTTGGGGGGCAGGGGAGTGAAAAACTGTTTTTT. Amino acid sequence: CSALGGQGSEKLFF.

In this sample, this clonotype turned up many times. The J gene is TRBJ2-5, the V gene TRBV14; no clear D gene. This CDR3 has 13 amino acids. Germline CDR1 is SGHDN and CDR2 is FVKESK. The ends were cut back, 0 bases at V and 11 bases at J, with 13 bases in the middle. The CDR3 coding sequence is TGTGCCAGCAGCCAAGATGTGGCCTTTAGACAGTACTTC. Protein: CASSQDVAFRQYF. Full variable domain (remainder filled in from reference TRBV14 and TRBJ2-5): EAGVTQFPSHSVIEKGQTVTLRCDPISGHDNLYWYRRVMGKEIKFLLHFVKESKQDESGMPNNRFLAERTGGTYSTLKVQPAELEDSGVYFCASSQDVAFRQYFGPGTRLLVL.

In this sample, this clonotype turned up many times. This chain uses TRBV5-1 with TRBJ1-2, with D perhaps TRBD1 (6 bases). Germline assignment: CDR1 SGHRS and CDR2 YFSETQ. The CDR3 loop spans 14 amino acids. V lost 4 bases to trimming and J lost 3 bases, with 13 bases between them. The CDR3 here is CASSITGSDYGYTF. In nucleotides, the CDR3 is TGCGCCAGCAGCATAACAGGGTCTGACTATGGCTACACCTTC.

The DNA of the CDR3 is TGCGCCAGCAGCCAAGATCGTCGGGCTGGTGAAAAACTGTTTTTT. This sequence encodes CASSQDRRAGEKLFF. The V call is TRBV4-1, the J call TRBJ1-4; D uncertain. The V end was cut by 0 bases, the J end by 7 bases, with 12 bases between. The V gene's germline CDR1 is MGHRA and CDR2 YSYEKL. The CDR3 runs to 15 residues.

This clonotype was recorded many times. The chain is built from TRBV12-3 or TRBV12-4 and TRBJ2-3, with D uncertain. The V and J ends lost 2 bases and 0 bases respectively, with 18 bases between them. The CDR3 loop spans 18 amino acids. CDR3 residues: CASSLNGATISSTDTQYF. The CDR3 DNA is TGTGCCAGCAGTTTAAACGGCGCCACCATCTCTAGCACAGATACGCAGTATTTT.

This clonotype was recorded at least ten times. This chain uses TRBV5-1 with TRBJ2-3, with 7 bases identical to TRBD2. CDR3 length: 17 amino acids. V lost 7 bases and J lost 2; bases outside the gene matches: 16. Germline V CDR1 and CDR2: SGHRS, YFSETQ. The CDR3 region has the DNA TGCGCCAGCGGCCGGGGGGATTCTAGCGGAGCCACAGATACGCAGTATTTT. Residues: CASGRGDSSGATDTQYF.

This clonotype was counted many times. The J gene is TRBJ1-6, the V gene TRBV5-1, with TRBD1 matching 7 bases. The CDR3 has 15 residues. V was clipped by 2 bases and J by 7 bases; unmatched bases: 6. Germline CDR1 SGHRS, CDR2 YFSETQ. CDR3 loop: CASSLSGQLNSPLHF. The CDR3 DNA follows: TGCGCCAGCAGCTTATCGGGACAGCTAAATTCACCCCTCCACTTT.

This clonotype showed up many times. The genes are TRBV5-6 and TRBJ1-2; D is uncertain. With 3 bases removed from V and 2 bases from J, the gap between germline ends came to 8 bases. This CDR3 spans 13 amino acids. Germline assignment: CDR1 SGHDT and CDR2 YYEEEE. CDR3 in DNA: TGTGCCAGCAGCTCGGTAGAGAACTATGGCTACACCTTC. The encoded protein is CASSSVENYGYTF.

The rearrangement uses TRBV5-1 and TRBJ2-1; 8 bases map to TRBD2. Germline CDR1 is SGHRS and CDR2 is YFSETQ. Trimming took 0 bases from V and 4 from J; bases not matched to a gene: 6. The CDR3 has 16 residues. Here the CDR3 DNA reads TGCGCCAGCAGCTTGGGACTAGCGCGGTCGTACAATGAGCAGTTCTTC. It yields the protein CASSLGLARSYNEQFF.

This clonotype was observed at least ten times. The V call is TRBV5-1, the J call TRBJ2-7; D is possibly TRBD2 (6 bases). Germline V gene data show CDR1 as SGHRS and CDR2 as YFSETQ. Trimming left V 4 bases short and J 0 bases short, with 20 bases between. This CDR3 has 17 residues. CDR3 DNA: TGCGCCAGCAGCAACCAACCCTCAGGAGCGGGCTCCTACGAGCAGTACTTC. It is translated as CASSNQPSGAGSYEQYF.

The sample holds many counts of this clonotype. The V and J genes are TRBV6-4 and TRBJ1-1; TRBD1 agrees at 7 bases. The CDR3 runs to 13 residues. Germline values: CDR1 MRHNA, CDR2 SNTAGT. Trimming took 2 bases from V and 3 from J; bases not matched to a gene: 0. CDR3 region: CASSDQGDTEAFF. As DNA, the CDR3 is TGTGCCAGCAGTGACCAGGGGGACACTGAAGCTTTCTTT.

This clonotype was recorded many times. The chain joins TRBV14 to TRBJ2-3, with no clear D. V lost 6 bases to trimming and J lost 8 bases, with 12 bases between them. CDR1 and CDR2 (germline): SGHDN, FVKESK. This CDR3 has 12 residues. The DNA for the CDR3 is TGTGCCAGCAGTCCAAAAGGTCGTACGCAGTATTTT. It translates to CASSPKGRTQYF.

This clonotype was seen at least ten times. This chain links TRBV5-6 with TRBJ2-7; the D gene is possibly TRBD2 (5 bases). The germline V gene has CDR1 SGHDT and CDR2 YYEEEE. Trimming shortened V by 2 bases and J by 11 bases, and 11 bases separated the two germline ends. CDR3 length: 11 residues. CDR3 amino acids: CASSFRTREYF. The CDR3 nucleotides are TGTGCCAGCAGCTTCCGAACGAGGGAGTACTTC.

This clonotype was observed at least ten times. The CDR3 sequence: CSAATSGGAQNTDTQYF. The CDR3 DNA reads as TGCAGTGCTGCGACTAGCGGGGGGGCGCAGAACACAGATACGCAGTATTTT. The genes are TRBV20-1 and TRBJ2-3; 14 bases fit TRBD2. CDR1 and CDR2 (germline): DFQATT, SNEGSKA (reference sequence). The junction had 9 bases not matched to a gene; V was cut back by 5 bases and J by 2 bases. This CDR3 has 17 residues.

This clonotype has at least ten counts. CDR3 sequence (DNA): TGTGCCAGCAGCCGCGGGCAAGAGACCCAGTACTTC. It yields the protein CASSRGQETQYF. The V gene is TRBV7-9, the J gene TRBJ2-5; a weak D match, TRBD2 (5 bases). Germline loops: CDR1 SEHNR, CDR2 FQNEAQ (reference sequence). The CDR3 is 12 amino acids. Trimming removed 5 bases from V and 2 bases from J, with 6 bases in between.

This clonotype occurred many times. The chain has TRBV7-2 and TRBJ2-4, with 7 bases aligning to TRBD1. CDR1 SGHTA and CDR2 FQGNSA come from the germline V gene. The CDR3 sequence is 14 residues long. Losses at the gene ends were 5 bases for V and 7 bases for J; bases not matched to a gene: 8. The CDR3 nucleotides read TGTGCCAGCAGCCTAGTGAAGGGGGCTAACATTCAGTACTTC. It yields the protein CASSLVKGANIQYF.

This clonotype was counted many times. The J gene is TRBJ1-5, the V gene TRBV20-1, with 7 bases that match TRBD1. The CDR3 extends over 15 amino acids. Germline-derived CDR1 and CDR2 are DFQATT and SNEGSKA (reference sequence). The J segment lost 7 bases and the V segment lost 2 bases, leaving 11 bases of the junction unmatched. Written as DNA, the CDR3 is TGCAGTGCTAGACGCTCGACAGGGATAGGACAGCCCCAGCATTTT. This sequence encodes CSARRSTGIGQPQHF.

This clonotype appeared many times. J is TRBJ2-1 and V is TRBV29-1; maybe TRBD2 (5 bases). CDR1 and CDR2 (germline): SQVTM, ANQGSEA. V was clipped by 7 bases and J by 9 bases, with 25 bases between them. This CDR3 comprises 15 residues. The CDR3 sequence: CSAPLGAGRLSEQFF. For the CDR3, the DNA is TGCAGCGCCCCCTTAGGTGCGGGCCGCCTTAGTGAGCAGTTCTTC.